The present T cell receptor (beta chain) was sequenced within a study of blood T cell repertoires in COVID-19. TCRdb keeps only in-frame clones here, not all; method: immunoSEQ multiplex PCR. The sample holds fewer than 400,000 clones, 80% to 90% seen once. The CDR3 consists of 14 residues. Trimming left V 0 bases short and J 8 bases short, with 10 bases between. The germline CDR1 and CDR2 sequences are MNHEY and SVGAGI. Source material: peripheral blood. This chain joins TRBV6-5 and TRBJ1-4; possibly TRBD1 for D (5 bases). This receptor was obtained from a man between 25 and 39 years old with active or convalescent COVID-19. The DNA of the CDR3 is TGTGCCAGCAGTTACTCGACGGGGGAGGAAAAACTGTTTTTT. Amino acid sequence: CASSYSTGEEKLFF.